The 13 T cell receptor beta chains below come from one sample, sequenced in a study of blood T cell repertoires in COVID-19. Generated by immunoSEQ multiplex PCR, the TCRdb table keeps only in-frame clones and is missing some. Seen here are tens of thousands of clones, 85% observed once, and the top ten hold 38%. Sequences were obtained from peripheral blood. All receptors come from a man older than 75 with acute or convalescent COVID-19.

This chain links TRBV4-1 with TRBJ2-1; 7 bases map to TRBD2. The junction had 4 bases not matched to a gene; V was cut back by 0 bases and J by 2 bases. Germline V gene lookup returns CDR1 MGHRA and CDR2 YSYEKL. This CDR3 comprises 16 residues. The CDR3 loop reads CASSQDGGGPYNEQFF. The CDR3 nucleotides read TGCGCCAGCAGCCAAGATGGGGGAGGGCCCTACAATGAGCAGTTCTTC.

V gene TRBV7-2 combines with J gene TRBJ2-7, with TRBD2 matching over 7 bases. The CDR3 length is 16 residues. Trimming took 0 bases from V and 2 from J; bases not matched to a gene: 7. The V gene's germline CDR1 is SGHTA and CDR2 FQGNSA. CDR3 coding DNA: TGTGCCAGCAGCTTAGCTCTTGGGAGGGTTACCTACGAGCAGTACTTC. Amino acid sequence: CASSLALGRVTYEQYF.

The chain has TRBV11-3 and TRBJ2-2; D is perhaps TRBD1 (6 bases). V was clipped by 1 base and J by 4 bases, with 10 bases between them. Germline V gene data show CDR1 as SGHNT and CDR2 as YENEEA. CDR3 length equals 15 residues. This CDR3 is CASSLVGQSTGELFF. In DNA, the CDR3 is TGTGCCAGCAGCTTAGTAGGACAGAGCACCGGGGAGCTGTTTTTT.

J is TRBJ1-2 and V is TRBV28; TRBD1 matches at 7 bases. CDR3 length: 14 residues. V gave up 0 bases and J gave up 8 bases; unmatched junction bases: 6. Germline CDR1 MDHEN, CDR2 SYDVKM. The CDR3 region has the DNA TGTGCCAGCAGTTTATGGGCAGGGGGAGGAGGCTACACCTTC. It yields the protein CASSLWAGGGGYTF.

The chain uses TRBV15 and TRBJ2-7; 9 bases are a match to TRBD1. This CDR3 has 17 amino acids. After removal of 0 bases from V and 4 bases from J, the junction contained 10 bases not matched to a gene. Germline V gives CDR1 LNHNV, CDR2 YYDKDF (reference sequence). The CDR3 here is CATSREGSGTGKYEQYF. For the CDR3, the DNA is TGTGCCACCAGCAGAGAAGGGTCAGGGACAGGGAAATACGAGCAGTACTTC.

This clone has a single count. This sequence joins TRBV6-2 or TRBV6-3 and TRBJ2-3; TRBD2 matches 8 bases. Germline CDR1 MNHEY, CDR2 SVGEGT. V trimming: 5 bases; J trimming: 0 bases; junction bases outside the gene matches: 10. This CDR3 region has 17 residues. CDR3 region: CASSNRGLATSTDTQYF. The CDR3 DNA reads TGTGCCAGCAGTAATAGAGGACTAGCTACTAGCACAGATACGCAGTATTTT.

This chain links TRBV6-5 with TRBJ1-2, with 7 bases that match TRBD1. The CDR3 runs to 15 residues. Germline V CDR1 and CDR2: MNHEY, SVGAGI. Losses at the gene ends were 2 bases for V and 2 bases for J; bases not matched to a gene: 5. The CDR3 reads CASSYRRQGNYGYTF. CDR3 nucleotides: TGTGCCAGCAGTTACCGAAGACAGGGCAACTATGGCTACACCTTC.

This clone was detected only once. CDR3: CASSPGTRWLGNEKLFF. The DNA for the CDR3 is TGTGCCAGCAGTCCCGGGACAAGGTGGCTCGGTAATGAAAAACTGTTTTTT. The chain couples TRBV27 to TRBJ1-4, with D possibly matching TRBD1 (6 bases). Germline values: CDR1 MNHEY, CDR2 SMNVEV (reference sequence). The ends were cut back, 5 bases at V and 4 bases at J, with 20 bases in the middle. The CDR3 spans 17 residues.

The chain carries TRBV4-2 and TRBJ2-3, with 12 nucleotides matching TRBD2. With 1 base clipped from V and 8 bases from J, the junction kept 10 bases outside the gene matches. Germline V gene sequence: CDR1 LGHNA, CDR2 YNFKEQ. CDR3 length: 17 residues. Here the CDR3 DNA reads TGTGCCAGCAGCCAAGCGTCTAGCGGGAGGGCCCTCGGTACGCAGTATTTT. Translated, it gives CASSQASSGRALGTQYF.

This clone was detected once. The chain couples TRBV4-3 to TRBJ2-7; 10 bases match TRBD2. V shed 1 base and J 2 bases; nucleotides not matched to a gene: 5. Germline CDR1 is LGHNA and CDR2 is YSLEER. The CDR3 has 16 residues. CDR3 sequence reads: CASSQGGLAGAYEQYF. The CDR3 DNA reads TGCGCCAGCAGCCAAGGAGGCCTAGCGGGAGCCTACGAGCAGTACTTC.

The chain carries TRBV20-1 and TRBJ2-7, with 10 bases aligning to TRBD2. Trimming cost V 3 bases and J 6 bases; bases outside gene matches: 5. The CDR3 is 13 residues long. The germline V gene has CDR1 DFQATT and CDR2 SNEGSKA (reference sequence). Here the CDR3 reads CSASPGLASEQYF. DNA of the CDR3: TGCAGTGCTAGTCCGGGACTAGCGAGCGAGCAGTACTTC.

This clone was observed once. This rearrangement joins TRBV27 to TRBJ1-4; TRBD1 aligns across 9 bases. From germline, CDR1 is MNHEY and CDR2 SMNVEV (reference sequence). V lost 5 bases, J lost 0 bases, and 13 bases stayed unmatched. The CDR3 is 19 amino acids. CDR3 sequence (DNA): TGTGCCAGCAGTCCAATAGGGACAGGGAGGTTTTCAACTAATGAAAAACTGTTTTTT. Protein product: CASSPIGTGRFSTNEKLFF.

This chain connects TRBV13 to TRBJ2-7, with D possibly being TRBD2 (6 bases). Germline loops: CDR1 PRHDT, CDR2 FYEKMQ (reference sequence). The CDR3 is 14 amino acids. The ends were cut back, 3 bases at V and 7 bases at J, with 16 bases in the middle. The CDR3 here is CASSFGGVLREQYF. CDR3 nucleotides: TGTGCCAGCAGCTTCGGGGGAGTCTTGAGGGAGCAGTACTTC.